Each of the 19 T cell receptor beta chains below was sequenced from the same sample in a study of Graves' ophthalmopathy and Graves' hyperthyroidism. Beta-chain TCR CDR3 regions were amplified from RNA transcripts. HTBI primers primed a first-round RT-PCR, and a second-round multiplex PCR followed. TCRdb itself ran the multiplex PCR reads through MiXCR, one entry per CDR3 protein. This sample has about 620,000 distinct CDR3 sequences, with about a fifth found just once. The sequenced material came from peripheral blood. These receptors all come from a woman aged 18 to 35 with stable Graves' hyperthyroidism. Some clones in this sample may be carry-over from other donors' samples.

Notes on this clonotype: Germline and junction disagree at one end, which may indicate a read error. The V and J genes are TRBV11-3 and TRBJ2-5; D is perhaps TRBD2 (6 bases). Germline CDR1 is SGHNT and CDR2 is YENEEA. The CDR3 sequence is 15 residues long. This CDR3 reads CASSRDGRGQETQDF. The CDR3 bases are TGTGCCAGCAGCCGTGATGGGCGGGGTCAAGAGACCCAGGACTTC.

This clonotype was found once. The chain combines TRBV29-1 with TRBJ2-7; 8 bases are a match to TRBD2. The length of the CDR3 is 16 residues. V dropped 0 bases and J dropped 0; count of bases not matched to a gene: 7. Germline assignment: CDR1 SQVTM and CDR2 ANQGSEA. This CDR3 reads CSVEDPSGSGSYEQYF. As DNA, the CDR3 is TGCAGCGTTGAAGATCCAAGCGGGAGTGGCTCCTACGAGCAGTACTTC.

The chain carries TRBV7-2 and TRBJ2-5, with 8 bases matching TRBD1. The V gene's germline CDR1 is SGHTA and CDR2 FQGNSA. CDR3 size: 15 residues. Trimming cost V 3 bases and J 2 bases; bases outside gene matches: 5. The DNA for the CDR3 is TGTGCCAGCAGCTTTCAGGGGGCCGGGCAAGAGACCCAGTACTTC. Protein product: CASSFQGAGQETQYF.

V is TRBV27 and J is TRBJ2-5; D not certain. Trimming stripped 6 bases from V and 3 bases from J, with 11 bases between. Germline V gene lookup returns CDR1 MNHEY and CDR2 SMNVEV (reference sequence). The CDR3 has 13 residues. The CDR3 DNA reads TGTGCCAGCAGCCGAAAATCGGAAGAGACCCAGTACTTC. This sequence encodes CASSRKSEETQYF.

This clonotype was observed many times. This rearrangement joins TRBV20-1 to TRBJ2-5, with TRBD1 matching over 8 bases. The CDR3 is 14 amino acids. The germline CDR1 and CDR2 sequences are DFQATT and SNEGSKA (reference sequence). J gave up 5 bases and V 4 bases, and 9 bases lay outside the gene matches. CDR3: CSAKLQGAGETQYF. The CDR3 DNA reads as TGCAGTGCTAAGCTGCAGGGGGCGGGTGAGACCCAGTACTTC.

With regard to this clonotype: Relative to the germline gene, one junction end is altered; a read error may explain this. The chain links TRBV30 to TRBJ2-2; no reliable D call. CDR1 and CDR2 from the germline V gene are GTSNPN and SVGIG (reference sequence). This CDR3 has 12 amino acids. The CDR3 reads CAWVTNVGVSSF. The DNA of the CDR3 is TGTGCCTGGGTTACAAATGTAGGCGTCTCGTCTTTT.

The V gene is TRBV18, the J gene TRBJ2-7; the D is unclear. The CDR3 is 14 residues long. Trimming shortened V by 4 bases and J by 5 bases, and 15 bases separated the two germline ends. CDR1 and CDR2 (germline): KGHSH, LQKENI. CDR3 sequence: CASSLDARAHEQYF. Here the CDR3 DNA reads TGTGCCAGCTCACTTGACGCTAGGGCCCACGAGCAGTACTTC.

This clonotype appeared a few times. CDR3 protein: CASGAPSTALAGFIQETQYF. Here the CDR3 DNA reads TGTGCCAGCGGAGCACCATCCACAGCACTAGCGGGATTTATCCAAGAGACCCAGTACTTC. The chain has TRBV25-1 and TRBJ2-5, with 10 bases fitting TRBD2. The CDR3 spans 20 residues. Trimming removed 8 bases from V and 1 base from J; junction bases left unmatched: 22. Per germline, CDR1 MGHDK and CDR2 SYGVNS.

Many counts were recorded for this clonotype. The chain joins TRBV4-2 to TRBJ1-1, with D perhaps matching TRBD1 (6 bases). Trimming stripped 4 bases from V and 5 bases from J, with 20 bases between. The CDR3 is 16 amino acids. Germline CDR1 LGHNA, CDR2 YNFKEQ. Here the CDR3 reads CASSLDSDLYVTEAFF. In DNA, the CDR3 is TGTGCCAGCAGCCTGGACAGCGACCTGTATGTAACTGAAGCTTTCTTT.

This rearrangement joins TRBV11-2 to TRBJ2-4, with D maybe TRBD2 (5 bases). Between the trimmed V and J ends, which lost 2 bases and 0 bases, there was a span of 17 bases. Germline values: CDR1 SGHAT, CDR2 FQNNGV. This CDR3 region has 18 residues. The DNA for the CDR3 is TGTGCCAGCAGCTTAACCCCCCGCGGAGGACTAGCCAAAAACATTCAGTACTTC. Translating it yields CASSLTPRGGLAKNIQYF.

This clonotype came up many times. The rearrangement joins TRBV30 to TRBJ1-2; D gene uncertain. The V gene's germline CDR1 is GTSNPN and CDR2 SVGIG (reference sequence). The CDR3 totals 14 residues. Trimming shortened V by 1 base and J by 0 bases, and 9 bases separated the two germline ends. CDR3 nucleotide sequence: TGTGCCTGGAGTGAATACTTGGCTAACTATGGCTACACCTTC. Translating gives CAWSEYLANYGYTF.

The CDR3 bases are TGTGCCATCAGTGAGTCGAGTACCCAAGAGACCCAGTACTTC. Translated: CAISESSTQETQYF. J is TRBJ2-5 and V is TRBV10-3, with D uncertain. Germline CDR1 is ENHRY and CDR2 is SYGVKD. There are 14 residues in the CDR3. V was trimmed by 0 bases and J by 1 base, leaving 6 bases between them.

Only a few counts were recorded for this clonotype. The gene calls are TRBV20-1 and TRBJ1-1, with TRBD1 as a possible D gene (5 bases). CDR3 length equals 13 residues. The germline CDR1 and CDR2 sequences are DFQATT and SNEGSKA (reference sequence). With 3 bases removed from V and 0 bases from J, the gap between germline ends came to 8 bases. CDR3 nucleotide sequence: TGCAGTGCTAGTCGGGGGGTGAACACTGAAGCTTTCTTT. Amino acid sequence: CSASRGVNTEAFF.

J is TRBJ1-3 and V is TRBV20-1, with TRBD1 matching 7 bases. Looked up from germline, CDR1 is DFQATT and CDR2 is SNEGSKA (reference sequence). CDR3 length: 15 amino acids. The junction had 5 bases not matched to a gene; V was cut back by 0 bases and J by 3 bases. CDR3 residues: CSARDQRQGGNTIYF. The CDR3 coding sequence is TGCAGTGCTAGAGATCAAAGACAGGGTGGAAACACCATATATTTT.

Comment on this clonotype: Germline is not matched at one junction end, which may reflect a read error. The rearrangement joins TRBV7-3 to TRBJ1-1, with 7 bases lining up with TRBD1. CDR3 length: 13 amino acids. Germline CDR1 is SGHTA and CDR2 is FQGTGA. CDR3 amino acids: CASSSRGNSEAFF. The CDR3 DNA is TGTGCCAGCAGCTCCAGGGGGAACTCTGAAGCTTTCTTT.

V is TRBV6-2 or TRBV6-3 and J is TRBJ2-7; D ambiguous. This CDR3 region has 13 residues. Trimming removed 6 bases at V and 4 bases at J, with 13 bases between. The germline V gene encodes CDR1 MNHEY and CDR2 SVGEGT. The DNA for the CDR3 is TGTGCCAGCAGAGAAATCGATCGATACGAGCAGTACTTC. Translation gives CASREIDRYEQYF.

The chain has TRBV3-1 and TRBJ1-6; D remains ambiguous. The CDR3 is made up of 14 amino acids. Per the germline V gene, CDR1 is LGHDT and CDR2 is YNNKEL (reference sequence). V lost 0 bases to trimming and J lost 15 bases, with 15 bases between them. The CDR3 here is CASSQDFSTPILHF. The CDR3 coding sequence is TGTGCCAGCAGCCAAGACTTTTCCACCCCGATCCTCCACTTT. Combining the CDR3 with reference TRBV3-1 and TRBJ1-6 gives the whole variable domain DTAVSQTPKYLVTQMGNDKSIKCEQNLGHDTMYWYKQDSKKFLKIMFSYNNKELIINETVPNRFSPKSPDKAHLNLHINSLELGDSAVYFCASSQDFSTPILHFGNGTRLTVT.

The gene calls are TRBV12-3 or TRBV12-4 and TRBJ1-3; D unresolved. V gave up 2 bases and J gave up 9 bases, with 11 bases separating them. This CDR3 has 13 amino acids. CDR3 residues: CASSLKGGGTIYF. In DNA form, the CDR3 reads TGTGCCAGCAGTTTAAAGGGAGGTGGCACCATATATTTT.

Ten or more counts support this clonotype. V gene TRBV28 combines with J gene TRBJ1-3; D is unresolved. V shed 1 base and J shed 0 bases, with 4 bases lying between them. Germline CDR1 reads MDHEN; CDR2 reads SYDVKM. The CDR3 contains 14 residues. CDR3 residues: CASSLFPSGNTIYF. In nucleotides, the CDR3 is TGTGCCAGCAGTTTATTCCCCTCTGGAAACACCATATATTTT.